Listed below are T cell receptor beta chains from one sample, sequenced in a study of T cell responses to AZD1222 COVID-19 vaccine. Libraries were prepared by immunoSEQ multiplex PCR; TCRdb keeps only in-frame clonotypes and omits some of them. This sample has 180,000 or so clones; about 93% occur once, and the top ten carry approximately 0.58%. The material was peripheral blood, obtained on day 0 of AZD1222 vaccination. Receptor source: an adult in good health. Both conserved end residues are part of each CDR3. D genes are given only for firm matches.

d_gene	v_gene	CDR3aa
.	TRBV11-2	CASSAQHGTVYGYTF
TRBD2	TRBV4-2	CASSQDPYSAGDREQFF
.	TRBV18	CASSPPGVDTEAFF
.	TRBV18	CASSPSRIFSYEQYF
.	TRBV27	CASSFSGDTEAFF
.	TRBV6-5	CASSYSGTAGNTIYF
.	TRBV9	CASSVDPMGRANYGYTF
.	TRBV28	CASTGTESSYNEQFF
TRBD1	TRBV4-1	CASSRRSGTETTNEKLFF
.	TRBV12-3/TRBV12-4	CASRPGAEGGYTF
TRBD1	TRBV19	CASSIRQGAGYTF
.	TRBV7-9	CASSSHGSGNTIYF
.	TRBV5-5	CASSDGADALSNQPQHF
.	TRBV2	CASSDLTTGNQPQHF
TRBD1	TRBV30	CAWSVSVTGAGDGYTF
.	TRBV6-5	CASSSPSWRKMNEQFF
.	TRBV5-1	CASSHRTNTEAFF
TRBD1	TRBV9	CASSTGQGYGYTF
.	TRBV27	CASSLSGVGEQYF
TRBD2	TRBV19	CASSPVGLAGGRVSTDTQYF
.	TRBV20-1	CSASPDTAANTGELFF
TRBD1	TRBV28	CASRSGGSGNTIYF
.	TRBV3-1/TRBV3-2	CASSQQGGGEPQHF
TRBD2	TRBV15	CATQREFLMGEQYF
.	TRBV11-2	CASSHTTAEAFF
.	TRBV3-1/TRBV3-2	CASSPRASNTEAFF
.	TRBV5-1	CASSLDLAGSTDTQYF
TRBD2	TRBV7-2	CASSLVSGNTYNEQFF
.	TRBV3-1/TRBV3-2	CASSQDSLNTEAFF
.	TRBV19	CASSITAYRLQEKLFF
TRBD1	TRBV5-5	CASSSQGDRANEQFF
.	TRBV2	CASSDRLNYGYTF
.	TRBV11-2	CASSLGSYEQYF